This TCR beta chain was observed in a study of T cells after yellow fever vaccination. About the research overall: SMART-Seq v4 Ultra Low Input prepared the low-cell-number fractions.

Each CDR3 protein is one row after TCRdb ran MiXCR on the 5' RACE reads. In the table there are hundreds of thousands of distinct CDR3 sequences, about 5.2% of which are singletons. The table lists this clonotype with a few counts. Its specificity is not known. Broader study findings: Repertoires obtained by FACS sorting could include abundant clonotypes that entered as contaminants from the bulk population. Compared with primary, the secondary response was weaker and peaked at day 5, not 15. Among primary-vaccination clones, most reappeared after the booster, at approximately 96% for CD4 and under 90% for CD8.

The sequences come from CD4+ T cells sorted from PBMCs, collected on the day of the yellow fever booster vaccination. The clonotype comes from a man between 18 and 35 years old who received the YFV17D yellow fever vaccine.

CDR3 coding DNA: TGTGCCAGCAGTTCCAGGGGGTCCCGGGGCGAGCAGTACTTC. Its protein product is CASSSRGSRGEQYF. V usage is TRBV12-3 or TRBV12-4 and J usage is TRBJ2-7, with 7 bases aligning to TRBD1. V gave up 4 bases and J gave up 6 bases; unmatched junction bases: 9. The length of the CDR3 is 14 residues.